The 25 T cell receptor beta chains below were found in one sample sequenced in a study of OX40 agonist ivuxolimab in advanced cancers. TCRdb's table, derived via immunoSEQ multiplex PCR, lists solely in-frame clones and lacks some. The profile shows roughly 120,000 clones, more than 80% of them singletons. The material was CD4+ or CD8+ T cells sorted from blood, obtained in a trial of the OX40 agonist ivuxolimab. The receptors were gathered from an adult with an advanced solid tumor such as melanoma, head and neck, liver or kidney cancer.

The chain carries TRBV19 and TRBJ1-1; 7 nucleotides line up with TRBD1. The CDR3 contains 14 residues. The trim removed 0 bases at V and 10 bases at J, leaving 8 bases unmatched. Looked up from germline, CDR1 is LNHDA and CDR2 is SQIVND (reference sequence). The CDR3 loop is CASSIDQQGQGAFF. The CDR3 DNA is TGTGCCAGTAGTATAGATCAACAGGGGCAGGGAGCTTTCTTT.

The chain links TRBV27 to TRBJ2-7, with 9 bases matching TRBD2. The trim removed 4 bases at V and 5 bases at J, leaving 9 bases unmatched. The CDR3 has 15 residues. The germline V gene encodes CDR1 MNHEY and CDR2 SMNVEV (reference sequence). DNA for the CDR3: TGTGCCAGCAGTTCCCTAGCGGGGACGGGGAACGAGCAGTACTTC. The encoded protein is CASSSLAGTGNEQYF.

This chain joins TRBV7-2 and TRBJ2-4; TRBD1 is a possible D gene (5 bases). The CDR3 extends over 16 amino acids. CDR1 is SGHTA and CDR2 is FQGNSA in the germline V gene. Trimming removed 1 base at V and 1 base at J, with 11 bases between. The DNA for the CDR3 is TGTGCCAGCAGCTTAGGGGGCCCGCGGGCCAAAAACATTCAGTACTTC. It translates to CASSLGGPRAKNIQYF.

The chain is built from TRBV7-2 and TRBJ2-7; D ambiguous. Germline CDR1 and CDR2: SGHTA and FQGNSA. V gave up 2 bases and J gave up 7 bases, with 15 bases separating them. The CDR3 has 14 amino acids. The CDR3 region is CASSLPRLSQEQYF. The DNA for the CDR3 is TGTGCCAGCAGCTTACCGAGGCTGTCACAGGAGCAGTACTTC.

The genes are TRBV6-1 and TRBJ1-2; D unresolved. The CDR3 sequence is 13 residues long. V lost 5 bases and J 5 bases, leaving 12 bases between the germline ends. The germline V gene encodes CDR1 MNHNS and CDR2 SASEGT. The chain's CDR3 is CASSPRTDYGYTF. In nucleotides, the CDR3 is TGTGCCAGCAGTCCCCGAACAGATTATGGCTACACCTTC.

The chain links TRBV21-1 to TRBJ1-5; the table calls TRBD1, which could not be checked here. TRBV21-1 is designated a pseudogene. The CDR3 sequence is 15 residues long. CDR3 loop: CASSRVTVSNQPQHF. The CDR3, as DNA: TGTGCCAGCAGCAGGGTGACAGTTAGCAATCAGCCCCAGCATTTT.

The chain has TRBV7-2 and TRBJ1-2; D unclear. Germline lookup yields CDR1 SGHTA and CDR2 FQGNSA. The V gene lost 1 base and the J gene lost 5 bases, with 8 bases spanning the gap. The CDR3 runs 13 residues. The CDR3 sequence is CASSLGLGYGYTF. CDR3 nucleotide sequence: TGTGCCAGCAGCTTAGGTCTGGGGTATGGCTACACCTTC.

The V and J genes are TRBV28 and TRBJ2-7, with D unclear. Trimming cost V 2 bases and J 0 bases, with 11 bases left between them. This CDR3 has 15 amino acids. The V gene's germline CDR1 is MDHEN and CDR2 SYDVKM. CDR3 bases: TGTGCCAGCAGTTTAGTCAGCTCCTCCTCCTACGAGCAGTACTTC. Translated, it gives CASSLVSSSSYEQYF.

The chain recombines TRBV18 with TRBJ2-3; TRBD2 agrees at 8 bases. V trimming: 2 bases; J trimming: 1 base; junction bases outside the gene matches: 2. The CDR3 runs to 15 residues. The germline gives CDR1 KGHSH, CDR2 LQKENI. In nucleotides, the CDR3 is TGTGCCAGCTCACCAGGGACTAGGGGCACAGATACGCAGTATTTT. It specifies CASSPGTRGTDTQYF.

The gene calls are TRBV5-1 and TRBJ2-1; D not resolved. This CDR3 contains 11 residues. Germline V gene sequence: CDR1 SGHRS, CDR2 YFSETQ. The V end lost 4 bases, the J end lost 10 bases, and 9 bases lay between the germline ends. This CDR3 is CASSPSGEQFF. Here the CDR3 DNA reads TGCGCCAGCAGCCCGAGTGGGGAGCAGTTCTTC.

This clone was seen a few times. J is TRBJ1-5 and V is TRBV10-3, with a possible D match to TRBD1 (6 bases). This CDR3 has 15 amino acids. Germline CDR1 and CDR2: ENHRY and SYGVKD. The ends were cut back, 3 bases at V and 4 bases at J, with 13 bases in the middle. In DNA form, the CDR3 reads TGTGCCATCAGTGATGGTACGGGGGCTAATCAGCCCCAGCATTTT. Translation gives CAISDGTGANQPQHF.

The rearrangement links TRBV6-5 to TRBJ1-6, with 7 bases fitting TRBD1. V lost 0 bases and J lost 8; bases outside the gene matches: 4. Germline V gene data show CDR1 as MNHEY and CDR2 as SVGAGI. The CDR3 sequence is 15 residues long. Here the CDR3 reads CASSYSRTGDSPLHF. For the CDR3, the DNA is TGTGCCAGCAGTTACTCTAGAACAGGGGATTCACCCCTCCACTTT.

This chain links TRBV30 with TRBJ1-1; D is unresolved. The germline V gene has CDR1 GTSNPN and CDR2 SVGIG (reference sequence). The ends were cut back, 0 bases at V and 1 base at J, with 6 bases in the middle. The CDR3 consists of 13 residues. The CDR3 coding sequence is TGTGCCTGGAGTGTAGTTGGGAACACTGAAGCTTTCTTT. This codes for CAWSVVGNTEAFF.

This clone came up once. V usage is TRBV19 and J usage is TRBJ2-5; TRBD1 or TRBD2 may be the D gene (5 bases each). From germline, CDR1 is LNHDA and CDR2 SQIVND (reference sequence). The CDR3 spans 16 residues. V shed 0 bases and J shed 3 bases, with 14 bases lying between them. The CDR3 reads CASSIDHGTPKETQYF. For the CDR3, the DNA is TGTGCCAGTAGTATAGATCACGGGACGCCCAAAGAGACCCAGTACTTC.

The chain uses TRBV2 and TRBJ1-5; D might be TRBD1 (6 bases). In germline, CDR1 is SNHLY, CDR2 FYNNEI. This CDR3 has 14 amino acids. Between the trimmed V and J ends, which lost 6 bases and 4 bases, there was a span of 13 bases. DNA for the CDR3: TGTGCCAGCAGGGGGTTCCAGGGGAATCAGCCCCAGCATTTT. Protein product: CASRGFQGNQPQHF.

The CDR3 here is CASGRSRAGSNYGYTF. DNA for the CDR3: TGTGCCAGCGGCCGCTCTCGGGCAGGGTCCAACTATGGCTACACCTTC. The gene calls are TRBV2 and TRBJ1-2; D may be TRBD1 (5 bases). Trimming shortened V by 8 bases and J by 2 bases, and 21 bases separated the two germline ends. Germline CDR1 is SNHLY and CDR2 is FYNNEI. The CDR3 has 16 residues.

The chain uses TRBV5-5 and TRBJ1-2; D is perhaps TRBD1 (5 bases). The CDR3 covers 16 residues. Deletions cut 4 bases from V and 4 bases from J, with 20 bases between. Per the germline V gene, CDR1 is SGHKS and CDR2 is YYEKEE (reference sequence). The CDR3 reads CASSHQTAQISYGYTF. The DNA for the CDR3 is TGTGCCAGCAGCCATCAGACAGCCCAAATCTCCTATGGCTACACCTTC.

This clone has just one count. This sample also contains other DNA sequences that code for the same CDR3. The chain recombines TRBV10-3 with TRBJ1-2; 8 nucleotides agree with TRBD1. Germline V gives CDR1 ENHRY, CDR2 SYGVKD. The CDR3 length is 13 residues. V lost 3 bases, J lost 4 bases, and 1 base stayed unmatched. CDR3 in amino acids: CAISEDRGYGYTF. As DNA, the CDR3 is TGTGCCATCAGTGAAGACAGGGGCTATGGCTACACCTTC.

The CDR3 protein is CASGTATDTQYF. The CDR3, as DNA: TGTGCCAGCGGGACAGCCACAGATACGCAGTATTTT. J is TRBJ2-3 and V is TRBV10-3, with D perhaps matching TRBD1 (7 bases). Trimming shortened V by 10 bases and J by 2 bases, and 10 bases separated the two germline ends. The V gene's germline CDR1 is ENHRY and CDR2 SYGVKD. The length of the CDR3 is 12 residues.

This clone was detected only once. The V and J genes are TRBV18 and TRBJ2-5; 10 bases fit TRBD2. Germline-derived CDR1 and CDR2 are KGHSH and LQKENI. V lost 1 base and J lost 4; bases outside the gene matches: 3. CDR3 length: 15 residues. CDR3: CASSPLAGGRETQYF. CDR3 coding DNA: TGTGCCAGCTCACCACTAGCGGGGGGCAGAGAGACCCAGTACTTC.

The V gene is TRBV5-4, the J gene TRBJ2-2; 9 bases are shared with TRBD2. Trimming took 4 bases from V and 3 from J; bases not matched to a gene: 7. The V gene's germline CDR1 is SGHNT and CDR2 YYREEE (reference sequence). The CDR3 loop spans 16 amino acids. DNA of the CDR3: TGTGCCAGCAGCCCCGGGACTAGCAGCTACACCGGGGAGCTGTTTTTT. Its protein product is CASSPGTSSYTGELFF.

The CDR3 sequence: CASSLGAGGRADTQYF. The CDR3 coding sequence is TGCGCCAGCAGCTTGGGAGCGGGGGGGCGCGCAGATACGCAGTATTTT. V and J are TRBV5-1 and TRBJ2-3; TRBD2 matches at 10 bases. Unmatched junction bases numbered 5, after V lost 0 bases and J lost 4 bases. CDR1 is SGHRS and CDR2 is YFSETQ in the germline V gene. The CDR3 runs to 16 residues.

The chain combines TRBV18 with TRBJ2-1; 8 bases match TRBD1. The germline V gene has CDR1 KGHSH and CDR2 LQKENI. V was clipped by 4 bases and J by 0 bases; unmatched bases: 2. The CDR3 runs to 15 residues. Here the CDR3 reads CASSRGQVSYNEQFF. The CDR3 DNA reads TGTGCCAGCTCACGGGGACAGGTCTCCTACAATGAGCAGTTCTTC. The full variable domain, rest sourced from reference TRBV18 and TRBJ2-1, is NAGVMQNPRHLVRRRGQEARLRCSPMKGHSHVYWYRQLPEEGLKFMVYLQKENIIDESGMPKERFSAEFPKEGPSILRIQQVVRGDSAAYFCASSRGQVSYNEQFFGPGTRLTVL.

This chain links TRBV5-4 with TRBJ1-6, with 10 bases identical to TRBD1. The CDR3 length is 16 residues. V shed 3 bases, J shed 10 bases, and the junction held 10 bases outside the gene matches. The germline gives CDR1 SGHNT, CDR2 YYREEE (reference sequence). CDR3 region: CASSWTLTGGFSPLHF. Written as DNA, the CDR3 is TGTGCCAGCAGCTGGACCCTGACAGGGGGCTTCTCACCCCTCCACTTT.

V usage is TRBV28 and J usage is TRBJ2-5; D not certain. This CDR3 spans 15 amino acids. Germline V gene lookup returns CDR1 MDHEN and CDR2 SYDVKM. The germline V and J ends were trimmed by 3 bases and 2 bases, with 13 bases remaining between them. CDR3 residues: CASSFDSPPQETQYF. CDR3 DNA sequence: TGTGCCAGCAGTTTCGACTCCCCCCCACAAGAGACCCAGTACTTC.